This TCR beta chain was identified in a study of shared clonotypes between healthy human individuals. Study-wide background: Two women and a few men aged 18 to 49 made up the donors.

Study-level points and caveats: Larger estimated richness was generally recorded for naive subsets relative to memory subsets. Compared with clonotypes that all four donors shared, non-shared clonotypes had lower generation probabilities.

The count of this clone is one. The antigen is unknown. Subsets obtained from CD4+ cells comprised CD45RA+ naive and CD45RA-negative memory cells. Measured with immunoSEQ multiplex PCR; TCRdb has only the in-frame clones, and not every one. The repertoire includes 2 million to 3 million clones, 80% to 95% of them detected once, and 0.36% sits in the top ten. Sequences were obtained from naive CD4+ T cells from PBMCs. The subset here: CD45RA+ positively selected. This TCR came from a man aged 18 to 30 in good health. Some clones in this sample may be carry-over from other donors' samples.

CDR3: CASSEFPRLAGQFF. CDR3 DNA sequence: TGTGCCAGCAGTGAATTCCCTCGACTAGCGGGACAGTTCTTC. J is TRBJ2-1 and V is TRBV25-1, with 11 nucleotides matching TRBD2. V lost 1 base and J lost 13; bases outside the gene matches: 6. The CDR3 is 14 residues long. CDR1 and CDR2 (germline): MGHDK, SYGVNS. The complete variable domain, with remaining parts taken from reference TRBV25-1 and TRBJ2-1, reads EADIYQTPRYLVIGTGKKITLECSQTMGHDKMYWYQQDPGMELHLIHYSYGVNSTEKGDLSSESTVSRIRTEHFPLTLESARPSHTSQYLCASSEFPRLAGQFFGPGTRLTVL.